This TCR beta chain was found in a study of beta chain features in type 1 diabetes. Study information: Cell yields, gender and age were similar in healthy donors and patients.

Each donor gave one heparinised blood draw averaging about 110 mL. Purity of each sorted population was above 95%. Germline lookup yields CDR1 SGHNT and CDR2 YYREEE (reference sequence). CDR3 length equals 15 residues. The authors reverse transcribed all of the isolated RNA, so sequencing captured expressed TCRB transcripts. Assay used: immunoSEQ multiplex PCR; TCRdb lists only in-frame clones, some missing. The data hold hundreds of thousands of clones, with 15% to 18% observed a single time. Study-wide results and caveats: VDJ junctions from type 1 diabetes patients carried fewer insertions and larger deletions.

The sample holds a few counts of this clone. The antigen is not known. Mismatch with germline at one junction end may stem from a read error. Material: naive CD4+ T cells from blood. J is TRBJ1-2 and V is TRBV5-4; 8 bases are shared with TRBD1. The clonotype originates from a man between 18 and 29 years old in good health. This CDR3 reads CASSLGQTGAYRYTF. CDR3 DNA: TGTGCCAGCAGCTTGGGCCAGACAGGGGCCTATCGCTACACCTTC.